The 30 T cell receptor beta chains in this list originate from one sample, sequenced in a study of molecular identifiers for immune sequencing clone quantification. From the PCR reads, TCRdb called clonotypes with MiXCR, one entry per CDR3 protein. The sample lists 85,000 to 100,000 distinct CDR3 sequences, more than 20% occurring once. The specimen was naive CD8+ T cells from blood, with Jurkat cell RNA spiked in. Subset here: FACS-sorted CD8+CD4-CCR7+CD45RA+ naive T cells. These receptors all stem from a human donor in good health. Some libraries in this study had Jurkat cell RNA spiked in.

Comments on this clonotype: A far larger clone is just one base off, so this is likely a read error. The V call is TRBV6-6, the J call TRBJ1-1; D unclear. The germline CDR1 and CDR2 sequences are MNHNY and SVGAGI (reference sequence). This CDR3 is built from 11 residues. The CDR3 DNA sequence: TGTGCCAGCAGCCTGAACACTGAAGCTCTCTTT. Translating it yields CASSLNTEALF.

This clonotype occurred many times. The chain recombines TRBV15 with TRBJ2-2; D tentatively fits TRBD1 or TRBD2 (5 bases each). Looked up from germline, CDR1 is LNHNV and CDR2 is YYDKDF (reference sequence). Trimming stripped 0 bases from V and 2 bases from J, with 13 bases between. CDR3 length equals 17 residues. The DNA of the CDR3 is TGTGCCACCAGCAGAGATTCCCTGGGGGAAAACACCGGGGAGCTGTTTTTT. Translated: CATSRDSLGENTGELFF.

This clonotype was picked up many times. The chain couples TRBV29-1 to TRBJ2-7; 9 nucleotides match TRBD1. Germline loops: CDR1 SQVTM, CDR2 ANQGSEA. V lost 1 base, J lost 4 bases, and 8 bases stayed unmatched. This CDR3 is built from 15 residues. CDR3 nucleotides: TGCAGCGTTGAAGGTCCGGGACAGGGAAATTACGAGCAGTACTTC. It translates to CSVEGPGQGNYEQYF.

In this sample, this clonotype turned up many times. The gene calls are TRBV28 and TRBJ2-7, with 11 bases that match TRBD2. This CDR3 is built from 15 residues. The junction had 7 bases not matched to a gene; V was cut back by 6 bases and J by 3 bases. Germline loops: CDR1 MDHEN, CDR2 SYDVKM. CDR3 protein: CASSPPTSGIYEQYF. The CDR3 nucleotides read TGTGCCAGCAGCCCTCCGACTAGCGGGATCTACGAGCAGTACTTC.

In regard to this clonotype: A read error is possible here, since a much larger clone lies one base away. V is TRBV5-3 and J is TRBJ2-2; TRBD1 is a possible D gene (6 bases). TRBV5-3 is labeled an ORF, and its function is uncertain. The V end lost 8 bases, the J end lost 0 bases, and 23 bases lay between the germline ends. This CDR3 is built from 18 residues. The CDR3 is CASSLVPRDTTNTGELFF. In DNA form, the CDR3 reads TGTGCCAGCAGCCTAGTACCCCGGGACACGACGAACACCGGGGAGCTGTTTTTT.

The chain joins TRBV11-2 to TRBJ2-1; the match to TRBD2 covers 8 bases. The V gene's germline CDR1 is SGHAT and CDR2 FQNNGV. The CDR3 spans 16 residues. V shed 5 bases, J shed 4 bases, and the junction held 10 bases outside the gene matches. CDR3 coding DNA: TGTGCCAGCAGCCTCAATAGCGGGGTGGTTTACAATGAGCAGTTCTTC. The encoded protein is CASSLNSGVVYNEQFF.

This clonotype was seen ten or more times. J is TRBJ1-1 and V is TRBV5-1; the D gene is possibly TRBD1 (6 bases). V dropped 6 bases and J dropped 3 bases, with 18 bases sitting between them. This CDR3 contains 15 residues. Germline-derived CDR1 and CDR2 are SGHRS and YFSETQ. The CDR3 region has the DNA TGCGCCAGCAACCAGGGGTACCCATCGGACACTGAAGCTTTCTTT. Amino acids: CASNQGYPSDTEAFF.

Concerning this clonotype itself: A read error may explain this, as a much larger clone is one base away. The gene calls are TRBV3-2 and TRBJ2-3; the table's D call TRBD2 went unverified against the DNA. TRBV3-2 is listed as a pseudogene. The CDR3 sequence is 17 residues long. CDR3 residues: CASSRSSGRAATDTQYF. The CDR3 DNA reads as TGTGCCAGCAGCCGCAGCAGCGGGAGGGCTGCCACAGATACGCAGTATTTT.

This clonotype was observed a handful of times. CDR3 sequence reads: CSARPRATSIEQYF. The CDR3, as DNA: TGCAGTGCCCGGCCCCGAGCCACGAGTATCGAGCAGTACTTC. V gene TRBV20-1 combines with J gene TRBJ2-7; D gene uncertain. Trimming shortened V by 6 bases and J by 6 bases, and 21 bases separated the two germline ends. CDR1 DFQATT and CDR2 SNEGSKA come from the germline V gene (reference sequence). The CDR3 consists of 14 residues.

This clonotype was counted many times. The CDR3 region is CASSQERYSNQPQHF. CDR3 DNA sequence: TGCGCCAGCAGCCAAGAAAGGTACAGCAATCAGCCCCAGCATTTT. This rearrangement joins TRBV4-1 to TRBJ1-5; no definite D call. Per the germline V gene, CDR1 is MGHRA and CDR2 is YSYEKL. The ends were cut back, 0 bases at V and 1 base at J, with 7 bases in the middle. CDR3 length: 15 amino acids.

This clonotype was counted between two and nine times. The junction shows a germline mismatch at one end, possibly a read error. The rearrangement joins TRBV29-1 to TRBJ1-5; a weak D match, TRBD1 (5 bases). Germline lookup yields CDR1 SQVTM and CDR2 ANQGSEA. CDR3 length: 13 amino acids. CDR3: CGVAGMPGQPQHF. In DNA form, the CDR3 reads TGCGGCGTGGCAGGGATGCCGGGTCAGCCCCAGCATTTT.

Regarding this clonotype: Being one base from a much bigger clone, this may be a read error. The gene calls are TRBV28 and TRBJ1-1, with D maybe TRBD1 (6 bases). This CDR3 region has 16 residues. Trimming removed 2 bases at V and 5 bases at J, with 18 bases between. CDR1 is MDHEN and CDR2 is SYDVKM in the germline V gene. The CDR3 DNA reads as TGTGCCAGCAGTTTAGGGCCGGCCAGGGGCGAGACTGAAGCTTTCTTT. This sequence encodes CASSLGPARGETEAFF.

The table lists this clonotype with many counts. The rearrangement links TRBV18 to TRBJ2-3, with D uncertain. The CDR3 runs to 15 residues. The V and J ends lost 1 base and 3 bases respectively, with 11 bases between them. Per the germline V gene, CDR1 is KGHSH and CDR2 is LQKENI. Here the CDR3 DNA reads TGTGCCAGCTCACCACTGGCCGGAGATACAGATACGCAGTATTTT. This gives the protein CASSPLAGDTDTQYF.

This clonotype was recorded at least ten times. V is TRBV28 and J is TRBJ2-2; D possibly uses TRBD1 or TRBD2 (5 bases each). This CDR3 is built from 17 residues. CDR1 is MDHEN and CDR2 is SYDVKM in the germline V gene. The germline V and J ends were trimmed by 3 bases and 1 base, with 15 bases remaining between them. The chain's CDR3 is CASSLWQGALNTGELFF. The CDR3 coding sequence is TGTGCCAGCAGTTTGTGGCAGGGAGCTCTGAACACCGGGGAGCTGTTTTTT. Filled out from reference TRBV28 and TRBJ2-2, the complete variable domain reads DVKVTQSSRYLVKRTGEKVFLECVQDMDHENMFWYRQDPGLGLRLIYFSYDVKMKEKGDIPEGYSVSREKKERFSLILESASTNQTSMYLCASSLWQGALNTGELFFGEGSRLTVL.

J is TRBJ1-1 and V is TRBV12-1; the table calls TRBD1, which could not be checked here. TRBV12-1 is deemed a pseudogene. The CDR3 length is 12 residues. The chain's CDR3 is CASSQQGTEVFF. The CDR3 DNA reads as TGTGCAAGCAGCCAACAGGGGACAGAAGTCTTCTTT.

A note on this clonotype: A much larger clone differs by one base, so this may be a read error. Here the CDR3 DNA reads TGCAGCGCCGAGGAGCGGGAGGGCACAGATACGCGGTATTTT. This gives the protein CSAEEREGTDTRYF. J is TRBJ2-3 and V is TRBV20-1; TRBD2 matches at 10 bases. CDR1 and CDR2 (germline): DFQATT, SNEGSKA (reference sequence). CDR3 length: 14 amino acids.

Worth noting for this clonotype: At one end the junction does not follow the germline gene, possibly because of a read error. This rearrangement joins TRBV19 to TRBJ1-5; D may be TRBD1 (6 bases). The CDR3 covers 15 residues. CDR1 is LNHDA and CDR2 is SQIVND in the germline V gene (reference sequence). CDR3 coding DNA: TGTGCCAGTAGTACCGGGACAACCGTCAATCAGCCCCGGCATTTT. Residues: CASSTGTTVNQPRHF.

This clonotype was seen at least ten times. The chain uses TRBV20-1 and TRBJ1-4; TRBD1 matches 9 bases. Germline V gene lookup returns CDR1 DFQATT and CDR2 SNEGSKA (reference sequence). There are 18 residues in the CDR3. V gave up 6 bases and J gave up 4 bases; unmatched junction bases: 18. For the CDR3, the DNA is TGCAGTGCCCTGAACACGGGACAGGGTGAGGACTATAATGAAAAACTGTTTTTT. The encoded protein is CSALNTGQGEDYNEKLFF.

Concerning this clonotype itself: A much more abundant neighbour one base away suggests this may be a read error. The CDR3 carries no conserved terminal phenylalanine or tryptophan, so it likely arises from a read error. The genes are TRBV6-5 and TRBJ1-2; D call uncertain. CDR1 MNHEY and CDR2 SVGAGI come from the germline V gene. The V gene lost 0 bases and the J gene lost 7 bases, with 9 bases spanning the gap. The CDR3 is made up of 13 amino acids. The CDR3 DNA reads TGTGCCAGCAGTTACTCCGAACAGTCTGGCTACACCTCC. Translation gives CASSYSEQSGYTS.

V is TRBV27 and J is TRBJ2-7; D gene ambiguous. With 2 bases removed from V and 5 bases from J, the gap between germline ends came to 16 bases. In germline, CDR1 is MNHEY, CDR2 SMNVEV (reference sequence). The CDR3 extends over 15 amino acids. CDR3 sequence: CASSLGVQVQHEQYF. The CDR3 bases are TGTGCCAGCAGTTTAGGTGTCCAGGTTCAGCACGAGCAGTACTTC.

This clonotype was seen a handful of times. The rearrangement uses TRBV20-1 and TRBJ2-7; TRBD2 might be the D (6 bases). This CDR3 comprises 13 residues. V shed 3 bases and J shed 4 bases, with 13 bases lying between them. From germline, CDR1 is DFQATT and CDR2 SNEGSKA (reference sequence). The DNA of the CDR3 is TGCAGTGCTAGCGGAGGGACGGAATACGAGCAGTACTTC. The encoded protein is CSASGGTEYEQYF.

This clonotype was recorded at least ten times. J is TRBJ2-7 and V is TRBV28; 13 bases fit TRBD2. This CDR3 comprises 15 residues. Germline values: CDR1 MDHEN, CDR2 SYDVKM. V shed 4 bases, J shed 3 bases, and the junction held 3 bases outside the gene matches. For the CDR3, the DNA is TGTGCCAGCAGTTCCCGGACTAGCGGGGGCTACGAGCAGTACTTC. Protein product: CASSSRTSGGYEQYF.

The rearrangement joins TRBV19 to TRBJ1-1; D gene ambiguous. Germline lookup yields CDR1 LNHDA and CDR2 SQIVND (reference sequence). V was cut by 0 bases and J by 4 bases, with 12 bases left in between. CDR3 size: 15 residues. CDR3 residues: CASSIERVLGTEAFF. DNA for the CDR3: TGTGCCAGTAGTATAGAACGGGTTCTTGGCACTGAAGCTTTCTTT.

In its sample, this clonotype was seen many times. The chain carries TRBV18 and TRBJ2-3; D remains ambiguous. Trimming shortened V by 2 bases and J by 2 bases, and 11 bases separated the two germline ends. Germline CDR1 is KGHSH and CDR2 is LQKENI. This CDR3 is built from 15 residues. In DNA form, the CDR3 reads TGTGCCAGCTCACCAATGCCGGCCCACACAGATACGCAGTATTTT. Translated: CASSPMPAHTDTQYF.

This clonotype was observed a handful of times. With a much larger clone just one base away, this may be a read error. The V and J genes are TRBV7-3 and TRBJ2-5; TRBD2 matches 8 bases. Germline V gene sequence: CDR1 SGHTA, CDR2 FQGTGA. The CDR3 has 15 residues. In DNA form, the CDR3 reads TGTGCCAGCAGCCCTACGGGACTAGGGGAAGAGCCCCAGTACTTC. Its translation: CASSPTGLGEEPQYF.

In regard to this clonotype: It may be a read error: a sequence one base away is much more abundant. The chain employs TRBV14 and TRBJ2-1; D is ambiguous. The CDR3 consists of 14 residues. From germline, CDR1 is SGHDN and CDR2 FVKESK. CDR3: CASSQVLPHNERFF. The CDR3 coding sequence is TGTGCCAGCAGCCAAGTTTTGCCCCACAATGAGCGGTTCTTC.

The sample holds many counts of this clonotype. This chain links TRBV7-8 with TRBJ1-1; D call uncertain. CDR1 is SGHVS and CDR2 is FQNEAQ in the germline V gene. V lost 5 bases and J lost 1, with 14 bases in between. The CDR3 is 15 residues long. The CDR3 loop reads CASSHLAAQNTEAFF. The CDR3 DNA reads TGTGCCAGCAGCCACCTGGCTGCGCAGAACACTGAAGCTTTCTTT.

This clonotype was found many times. V gene TRBV6-5 combines with J gene TRBJ2-3; TRBD1 agrees at 8 bases. Germline V gene sequence: CDR1 MNHEY, CDR2 SVGAGI. The junction had 6 bases not matched to a gene; V was cut back by 6 bases and J by 4 bases. The CDR3 has 14 residues. CDR3 protein: CASRLGTGADTQYF. Written as DNA, the CDR3 is TGTGCCAGCAGGCTCGGGACAGGAGCAGATACGCAGTATTTT.

This clonotype was seen repeatedly, ten times or more. V usage is TRBV20-1 and J usage is TRBJ1-6; D is possibly TRBD1 (5 bases). Trimming shortened V by 4 bases and J by 6 bases, and 13 bases separated the two germline ends. Germline V CDR1 and CDR2: DFQATT, SNEGSKA (reference sequence). This CDR3 spans 14 amino acids. The CDR3 bases are TGCAGTGCTAAAAAAGGGGATTTTAATTCACCCCTCCACTTT. Translated, it gives CSAKKGDFNSPLHF.

In the case of this clonotype: It may be a read error: a sequence one base away is much more abundant. The chain carries TRBV4-2 and TRBJ2-6; D unclear. The germline V and J ends were trimmed by 8 bases and 2 bases, with 16 bases remaining between them. The CDR3 is made up of 16 amino acids. The V gene's germline CDR1 is LGHNA and CDR2 YNFKEQ. The CDR3 nucleotides read TGTGCCAGCGGCCCCAACAGTTGGGCTGGGGCCAACGTCCTGACTTTC. Translation: CASGPNSWAGANVLTF.